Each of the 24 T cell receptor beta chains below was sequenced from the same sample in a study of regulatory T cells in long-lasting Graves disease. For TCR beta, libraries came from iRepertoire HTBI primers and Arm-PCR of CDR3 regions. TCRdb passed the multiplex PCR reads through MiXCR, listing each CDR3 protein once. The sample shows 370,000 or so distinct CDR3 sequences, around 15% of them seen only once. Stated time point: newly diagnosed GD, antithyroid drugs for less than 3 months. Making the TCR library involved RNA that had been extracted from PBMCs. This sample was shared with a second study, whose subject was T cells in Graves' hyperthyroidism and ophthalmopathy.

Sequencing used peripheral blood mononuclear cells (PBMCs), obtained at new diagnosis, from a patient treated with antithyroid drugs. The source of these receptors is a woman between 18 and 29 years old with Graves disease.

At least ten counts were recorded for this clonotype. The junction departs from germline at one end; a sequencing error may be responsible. The CDR3 nucleotides are TGTGCCAGCAGCTTGTACGGGACAGGGCTAAGCGGGAGAGGAAATGAGCAATTCTTC. It encodes CASSLYGTGLSGRGNEQFF. J is TRBJ2-1 and V is TRBV7-9, with D possibly TRBD1 on 9 matching bases. Germline loops: CDR1 SEHNR, CDR2 FQNEAQ (reference sequence). This CDR3 spans 19 amino acids.

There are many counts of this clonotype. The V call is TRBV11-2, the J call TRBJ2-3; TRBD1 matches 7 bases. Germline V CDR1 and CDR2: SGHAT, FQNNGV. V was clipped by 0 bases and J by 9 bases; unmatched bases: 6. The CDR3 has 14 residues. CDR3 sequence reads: CASSLDRGGGTQYF. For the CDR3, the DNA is TGTGCCAGCAGCTTAGATAGAGGGGGCGGCACGCAGTATTTT.

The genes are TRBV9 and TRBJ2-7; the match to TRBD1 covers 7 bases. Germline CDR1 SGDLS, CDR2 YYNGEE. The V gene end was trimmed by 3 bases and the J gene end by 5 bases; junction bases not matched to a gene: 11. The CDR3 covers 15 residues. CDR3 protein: CASSETGAPSHEQYF. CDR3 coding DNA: TGTGCCAGCAGCGAAACAGGGGCCCCCAGCCACGAGCAGTACTTC.

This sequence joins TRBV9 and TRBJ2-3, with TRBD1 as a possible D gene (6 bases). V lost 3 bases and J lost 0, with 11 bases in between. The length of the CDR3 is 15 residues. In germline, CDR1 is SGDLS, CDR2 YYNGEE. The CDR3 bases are TGTGCCAGCAGCGCCACAGGGAGAAGCACAGATACGCAGTATTTT. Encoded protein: CASSATGRSTDTQYF. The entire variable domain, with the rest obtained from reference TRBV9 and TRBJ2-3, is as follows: DSGVTQTPKHLITATGQRVTLRCSPRSGDLSVYWYQQSLDQGLQFLIQYYNGEERAKGNILERFSAQQFPDLHSELNLSSLELGDSALYFCASSATGRSTDTQYFGPGTRLTVL.

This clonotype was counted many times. CDR3 amino acids: CASSQNRVGEQYF. As DNA, the CDR3 is TGTGCCAGCAGTCAGAACAGGGTGGGGGAGCAGTACTTC. The J gene is TRBJ2-7, the V gene TRBV28; TRBD1 is a possible D gene (6 bases). Trimming left V 5 bases short and J 7 bases short, with 15 bases between. The CDR3 sequence is 13 residues long. Germline loops: CDR1 MDHEN, CDR2 SYDVKM.

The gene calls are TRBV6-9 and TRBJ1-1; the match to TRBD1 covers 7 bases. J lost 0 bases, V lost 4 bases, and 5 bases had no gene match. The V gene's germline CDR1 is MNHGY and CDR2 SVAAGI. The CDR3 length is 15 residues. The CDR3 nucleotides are TGTGCCAGCAGTTCTCCAGGGGGGCTGAACACTGAAGCTTTCTTT. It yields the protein CASSSPGGLNTEAFF.

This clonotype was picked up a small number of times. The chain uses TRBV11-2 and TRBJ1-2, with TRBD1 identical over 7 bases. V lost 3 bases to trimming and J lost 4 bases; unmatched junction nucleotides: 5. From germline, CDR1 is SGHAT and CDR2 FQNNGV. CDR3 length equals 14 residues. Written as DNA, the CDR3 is TGTGCCAGCAGCTTCCAGACAGGGCCCTATGGCTACACCTTC. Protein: CASSFQTGPYGYTF. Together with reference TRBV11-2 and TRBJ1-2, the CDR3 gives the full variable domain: EAGVAQSPRYKIIEKRQSVAFWCNPISGHATLYWYQQILGQGPKLLIQFQNNGVVDDSQLPKDRFSAERLKGVDSTLKIQPAKLEDSAVYLCASSFQTGPYGYTFGSGTRLTVV.

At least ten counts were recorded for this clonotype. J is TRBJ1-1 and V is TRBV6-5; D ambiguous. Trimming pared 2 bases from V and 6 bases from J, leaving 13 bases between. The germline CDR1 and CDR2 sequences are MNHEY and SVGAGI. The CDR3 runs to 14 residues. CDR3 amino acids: CASSYSETTAEAFF. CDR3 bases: TGTGCCAGCAGTTACAGCGAGACAACAGCTGAAGCTTTCTTT.

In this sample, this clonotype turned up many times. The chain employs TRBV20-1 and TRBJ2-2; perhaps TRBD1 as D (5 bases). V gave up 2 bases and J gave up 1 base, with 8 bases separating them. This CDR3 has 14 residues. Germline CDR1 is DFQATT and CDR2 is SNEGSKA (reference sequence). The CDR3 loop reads CSARNRLNTGELFF. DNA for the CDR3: TGCAGTGCTAGAAACAGGCTGAACACCGGGGAGCTGTTTTTT.

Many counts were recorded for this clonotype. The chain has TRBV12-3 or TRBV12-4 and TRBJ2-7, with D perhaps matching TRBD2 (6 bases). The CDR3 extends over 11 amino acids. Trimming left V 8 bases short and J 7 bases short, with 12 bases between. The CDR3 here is CASAGPEEQYF. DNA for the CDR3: TGTGCCAGCGCGGGGCCGGAGGAGCAGTACTTC.

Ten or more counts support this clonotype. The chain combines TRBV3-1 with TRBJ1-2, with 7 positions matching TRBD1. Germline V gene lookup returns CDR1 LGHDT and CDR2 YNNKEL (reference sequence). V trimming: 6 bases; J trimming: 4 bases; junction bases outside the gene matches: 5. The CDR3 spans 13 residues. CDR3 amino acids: CASRDEGAYGYTF. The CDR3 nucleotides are TGTGCCAGCAGAGACGAGGGGGCCTATGGCTACACCTTC.

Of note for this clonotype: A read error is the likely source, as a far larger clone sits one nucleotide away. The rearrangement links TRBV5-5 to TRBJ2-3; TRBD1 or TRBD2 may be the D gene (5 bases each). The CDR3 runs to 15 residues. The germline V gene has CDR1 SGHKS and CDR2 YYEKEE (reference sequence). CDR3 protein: CASSLSGAGTDTPYF. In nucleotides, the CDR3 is TGTGCCAGCAGCTTGTCCGGGGCGGGCACAGATACGCCGTATTTT.

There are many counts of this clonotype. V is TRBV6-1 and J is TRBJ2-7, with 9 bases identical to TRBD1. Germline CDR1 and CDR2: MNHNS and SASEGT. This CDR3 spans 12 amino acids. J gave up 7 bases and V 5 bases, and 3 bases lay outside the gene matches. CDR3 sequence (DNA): TGTGCCAGCAGTCACAGGGGGCAGGAGCAGTACTTC. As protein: CASSHRGQEQYF.

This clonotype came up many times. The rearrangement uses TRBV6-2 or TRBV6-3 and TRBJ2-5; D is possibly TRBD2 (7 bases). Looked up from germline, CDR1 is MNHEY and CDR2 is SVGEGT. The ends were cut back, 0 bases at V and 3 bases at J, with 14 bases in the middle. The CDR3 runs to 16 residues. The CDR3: CASSYSQGRGKETQYF. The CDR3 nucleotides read TGTGCCAGCAGTTACTCCCAGGGGCGGGGGAAAGAGACCCAGTACTTC.

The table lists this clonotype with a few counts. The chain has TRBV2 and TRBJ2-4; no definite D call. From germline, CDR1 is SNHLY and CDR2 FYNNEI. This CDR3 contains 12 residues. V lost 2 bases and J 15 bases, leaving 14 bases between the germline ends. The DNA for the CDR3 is TGTGCCAGCAGTGAAAATGTGGGATTGTGGTACTTC. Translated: CASSENVGLWYF.

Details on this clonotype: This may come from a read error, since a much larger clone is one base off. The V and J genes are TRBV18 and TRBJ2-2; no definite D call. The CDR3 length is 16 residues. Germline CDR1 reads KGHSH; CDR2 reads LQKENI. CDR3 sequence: CTSSPPNSLDTGELFF. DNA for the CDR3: TGTACCAGCTCACCACCGAATAGCCTCGACACCGGGGAGCTGTTTTTT.

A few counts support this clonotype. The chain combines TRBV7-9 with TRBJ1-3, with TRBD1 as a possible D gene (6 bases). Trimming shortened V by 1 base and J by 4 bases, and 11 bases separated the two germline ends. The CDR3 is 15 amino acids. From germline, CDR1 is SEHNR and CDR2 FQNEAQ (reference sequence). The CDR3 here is CASSLGRGLGNTIYF. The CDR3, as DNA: TGTGCCAGCAGCTTAGGCAGGGGCCTCGGAAACACCATATATTTT.

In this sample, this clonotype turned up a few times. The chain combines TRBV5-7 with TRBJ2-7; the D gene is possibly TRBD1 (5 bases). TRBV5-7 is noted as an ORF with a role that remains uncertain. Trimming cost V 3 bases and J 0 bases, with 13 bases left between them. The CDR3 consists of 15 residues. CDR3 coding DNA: TGTGCCAGCAGCTGTACAGGATCTATCTCCTACGAGCAGTACTTC. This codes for CASSCTGSISYEQYF.

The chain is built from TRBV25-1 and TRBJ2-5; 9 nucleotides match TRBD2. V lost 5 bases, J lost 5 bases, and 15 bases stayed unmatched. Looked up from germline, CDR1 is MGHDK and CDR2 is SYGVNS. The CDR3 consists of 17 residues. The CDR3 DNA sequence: TGTGCCAGCAGTTCAAGGGAAGGCGGGAGGGCTTGGGAGACCCAGTACTTC. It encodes CASSSREGGRAWETQYF.

CDR3 protein: CATTGTTNTGELFF. DNA for the CDR3: TGTGCCACCACCGGGACAACGAACACCGGGGAGCTGTTTTTT. This sequence joins TRBV15 and TRBJ2-2; D might be TRBD1 (6 bases). This CDR3 spans 14 amino acids. V gave up 7 bases and J gave up 0 bases, with 9 bases separating them. Germline loops: CDR1 LNHNV, CDR2 YYDKDF (reference sequence).

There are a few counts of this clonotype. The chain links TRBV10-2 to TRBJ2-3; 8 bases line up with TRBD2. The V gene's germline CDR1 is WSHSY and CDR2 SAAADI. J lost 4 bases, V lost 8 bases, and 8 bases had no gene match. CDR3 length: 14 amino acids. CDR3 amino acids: CASSPGLVPDTQYF. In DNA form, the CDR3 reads TGCGCCAGCTCTCCGGGACTAGTCCCAGATACGCAGTATTTT.

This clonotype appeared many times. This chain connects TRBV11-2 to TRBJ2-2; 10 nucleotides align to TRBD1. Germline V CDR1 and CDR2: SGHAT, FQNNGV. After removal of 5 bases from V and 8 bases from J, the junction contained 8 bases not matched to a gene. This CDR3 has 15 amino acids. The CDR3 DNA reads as TGTGCCAGCAGCCCCCAGACAGGGGGCAGGGGGGAGCTGTTTTTT. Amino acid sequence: CASSPQTGGRGELFF.

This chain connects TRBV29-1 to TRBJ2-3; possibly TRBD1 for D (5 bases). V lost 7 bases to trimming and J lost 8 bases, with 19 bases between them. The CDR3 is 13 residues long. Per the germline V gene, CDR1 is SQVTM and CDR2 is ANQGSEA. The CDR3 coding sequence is TGCAGCGAGCGCCCTTGGGGCGCAGGTACGCAGTATTTT. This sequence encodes CSERPWGAGTQYF.

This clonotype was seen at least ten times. The CDR3 nucleotides read TGTGCCAGCAGTTTGGTCAGGGGGGGTTATGGCTACACCTTC. Translated, it gives CASSLVRGGYGYTF. The chain recombines TRBV27 with TRBJ1-2, with 7 bases that match TRBD1. After removal of 3 bases from V and 5 bases from J, the junction contained 6 bases not matched to a gene. CDR3 length: 14 residues. Germline CDR1 is MNHEY and CDR2 is SMNVEV (reference sequence).